Following are 25 T cell receptor beta chains from one sample sequenced in a study of cytomegalovirus exposure and HLA in healthy donors. 60 Vbeta and 13 Jbeta primers were used in PCR. TCRdb keeps only in-frame clones here, not all; method: immunoSEQ multiplex PCR. The sample records around 120,000 clones, about 80% being singletons. The sequenced material came from PBMCs. Receptors were obtained from a woman between 40 and 50 years old in good health and CMV-seronegative.

This chain links TRBV28 with TRBJ1-5, with 8 bases lining up with TRBD1. V lost 5 bases, J lost 7 bases, and 13 bases stayed unmatched. CDR3 length equals 16 residues. Germline CDR1 MDHEN, CDR2 SYDVKM. The CDR3 DNA reads as TGTGCCAGCAGTACTCCCGAGGACAGGGCGGAGCAGCCCCAGCATTTT. Translating it yields CASSTPEDRAEQPQHF.

V and J are TRBV11-3 and TRBJ2-6, with 7 bases matching TRBD1. Per germline, CDR1 SGHNT and CDR2 YENEEA. Unmatched junction bases numbered 3, after V lost 5 bases and J lost 2 bases. The CDR3 is 15 residues long. The CDR3 protein is CASSETGTGANVLTF. CDR3 DNA sequence: TGTGCCAGCAGCGAGACAGGGACTGGGGCCAACGTCCTGACTTTC.

The chain employs TRBV6-6 and TRBJ2-1; D perhaps matches TRBD1 (6 bases). This CDR3 region has 16 residues. Germline loops: CDR1 MNHNY, CDR2 SVGAGI (reference sequence). Deletions cut 1 base from V and 0 bases from J, with 10 bases between. For the CDR3, the DNA is TGTGCCAGCAGTTACTTGGGGGCGAGCTCCTACAATGAGCAGTTCTTC. Protein sequence: CASSYLGASSYNEQFF.

V gene TRBV4-3 combines with J gene TRBJ1-1, with D uncertain. Germline loops: CDR1 LGHNA, CDR2 YSLEER. This CDR3 is built from 14 residues. V lost 0 bases and J 4 bases, leaving 9 bases between the germline ends. The CDR3 sequence is CASSQEALGTEAFF. CDR3 DNA sequence: TGCGCCAGCAGCCAAGAAGCACTAGGCACTGAAGCTTTCTTT.

V gene TRBV6-1 combines with J gene TRBJ2-7; 9 nucleotides match TRBD1. After removal of 8 bases from V and 6 bases from J, the junction contained 8 bases not matched to a gene. Germline V gene data show CDR1 as MNHNS and CDR2 as SASEGT. The CDR3 runs 13 residues. CDR3 residues: CASLAGTGIEQYF. The CDR3 region has the DNA TGTGCCAGCCTTGCCGGGACAGGGATCGAGCAGTACTTC.

This clone was detected a few times. The rearrangement uses TRBV7-8 and TRBJ2-5, with 7 nucleotides matching TRBD1. The DNA end is a closer match to TRBJ2-7, so the J assignment may be wrong. This CDR3 region has 13 residues. In germline, CDR1 is SGHVS, CDR2 FQNEAQ. Here the CDR3 DNA reads TGTGCCAGCAGCTTGGGACAGAACTACGAGCAGTACTTC. It specifies CASSLGQNYEQYF.

The chain has TRBV27 and TRBJ2-1; perhaps TRBD2 as D (5 bases). This CDR3 is 13 amino acids long. Germline assignment: CDR1 MNHEY and CDR2 SMNVEV (reference sequence). Between the trimmed V and J ends, which lost 8 bases and 4 bases, there was a span of 12 bases. CDR3 nucleotides: TGTGCCAGCCTCCCTGCGGGTTACAATGAGCAGTTCTTC. It specifies CASLPAGYNEQFF.

This clone occurred a few times. The chain is built from TRBV4-3 and TRBJ2-6; 7 nucleotides align to TRBD1. Trimming at V came to 3 bases and at J to 0 bases, leaving 5 bases not matched to a gene. CDR1 is LGHNA and CDR2 is YSLEER in the germline V gene. This CDR3 is built from 17 residues. The CDR3 DNA is TGCGCCAGCAGCCATCGAACAGGGGACTCTGGGGCCAACGTCCTGACTTTC. Protein product: CASSHRTGDSGANVLTF.

V gene TRBV5-1 combines with J gene TRBJ2-3; 8 bases line up with TRBD1. The J segment lost 6 bases and the V segment lost 0 bases, leaving 12 bases of the junction unmatched. CDR3 length equals 17 residues. Germline CDR1 reads SGHRS; CDR2 reads YFSETQ. CDR3 loop: CASSLVAGQGGADTQYF. CDR3 nucleotides: TGCGCCAGCAGCTTGGTAGCTGGACAGGGTGGAGCGGATACGCAGTATTTT.

In the case of this clone: A read error may account for a junction end that differs from germline. The chain uses TRBV4-2 and TRBJ1-6; D call uncertain. Germline assignment: CDR1 LGHNA and CDR2 YNFKEQ. The CDR3 extends over 16 amino acids. CDR3 nucleotides: TGTGCCCGCAGCCAAGATCGAGACTCGAGGAGGTCACCCCTCCACTTT. This codes for CARSQDRDSRRSPLHF.

This clone was recorded only once. The chain is built from TRBV15 and TRBJ1-6; 8 positions match TRBD1. Trimming cost V 0 bases and J 5 bases; bases outside gene matches: 0. Germline assignment: CDR1 LNHNV and CDR2 YYDKDF (reference sequence). This CDR3 is 15 amino acids long. CDR3: CATSREGQDNSPLHF. The CDR3 region has the DNA TGTGCCACCAGCAGAGAGGGACAGGATAATTCACCCCTCCACTTT. The full variable domain, with the rest looked up from reference TRBV15 and TRBJ1-6, is DAMVIQNPRYQVTQFGKPVTLSCSQTLNHNVMYWYQQKSSQAPKLLFHYYDKDFNNEADTPDNFQSRRPNTSFCFLDIRSPGLGDTAMYLCATSREGQDNSPLHFGNGTRLTVT.

This chain joins TRBV12-5 and TRBJ2-1; D may be TRBD2 (6 bases). This CDR3 spans 12 amino acids. Trimming took 6 bases from V and 8 from J, leaving 11 bases between them. Looked up from germline, CDR1 is LGHNT and CDR2 is FRNRAP. Here the CDR3 reads CASGGLEHEQFF. In DNA, the CDR3 is TGTGCTAGTGGGGGACTTGAGCATGAGCAGTTCTTC.

The chain carries TRBV6-1 and TRBJ2-6, with 7 bases matching TRBD2. In germline, CDR1 is MNHNS, CDR2 SASEGT. V lost 0 bases and J lost 3; bases outside the gene matches: 8. The CDR3 is made up of 18 amino acids. The CDR3 sequence: CASSEALGGSFGANVLTF. CDR3 sequence (DNA): TGTGCCAGCAGTGAAGCGTTAGGCGGGAGTTTTGGGGCCAACGTCCTGACTTTC.

The genes are TRBV2 and TRBJ2-1; 7 bases map to TRBD1. Germline CDR1 is SNHLY and CDR2 is FYNNEI. The CDR3 runs 17 residues. With 7 bases clipped from V and 4 bases from J, the junction kept 16 bases outside the gene matches. The CDR3 nucleotides read TGTGCCAGCACCAACCCGGCCGGGACAGCGCGGTACAATGAGCAGTTCTTC. It is translated as CASTNPAGTARYNEQFF.

This clone has a handful of counts. CDR3 coding DNA: TGTGCCACCAGCAGAGCTGGTGCCGGGACAGGCTTCTACGAGCAGTACTTC. It translates to CATSRAGAGTGFYEQYF. The rearrangement links TRBV15 to TRBJ2-7; TRBD1 matches 8 bases. V shed 1 base, J shed 3 bases, and the junction held 11 bases outside the gene matches. Germline CDR1 is LNHNV and CDR2 is YYDKDF (reference sequence). The CDR3 is 17 amino acids.

The chain combines TRBV29-1 with TRBJ2-3; tentative D call: TRBD2 (5 bases). Germline V gene sequence: CDR1 SQVTM, CDR2 ANQGSEA. V was trimmed by 0 bases and J by 3 bases, leaving 10 bases between them. The CDR3 runs 14 residues. The CDR3 sequence: CSVEDTGNTDTQYF. CDR3 bases: TGCAGCGTTGAAGATACCGGGAATACAGATACGCAGTATTTT.

This clone showed up just once. CDR3 sequence (DNA): TGTGCCAGTAGTCTTCAGATCCAGGGGGCGAGAAGTCAGCCCCAGCATTTT. Translated, it gives CASSLQIQGARSQPQHF. The chain links TRBV19 to TRBJ1-5; 8 bases align to TRBD1. The CDR3 runs 17 residues. Germline trimming cut 5 bases from V and 6 bases from J; bases unmatched to any gene: 15. The germline V gene has CDR1 LNHDA and CDR2 SQIVND (reference sequence).

This clone has only a few counts. V gene TRBV2 combines with J gene TRBJ2-1, with D tentatively TRBD2 (5 bases). The germline V and J ends were trimmed by 6 bases and 0 bases, with 9 bases remaining between them. From germline, CDR1 is SNHLY and CDR2 FYNNEI. The CDR3 loop spans 14 amino acids. In DNA form, the CDR3 reads TGTGCCAGCAGCCCAGCGGACTCCTACAATGAGCAGTTCTTC. Translation gives CASSPADSYNEQFF.

For the CDR3, the DNA is TGTGCCAGCAAGGGGACAGGGGACTCCTACGAGCAGTACTTC. Protein: CASKGTGDSYEQYF. The J gene is TRBJ2-7, the V gene TRBV6-1; 10 bases are a match to TRBD1. J lost 0 bases, V lost 7 bases, and 3 bases had no gene match. This CDR3 region has 14 residues. Germline values: CDR1 MNHNS, CDR2 SASEGT.

V usage is TRBV7-2 and J usage is TRBJ1-1; D is undetermined. CDR3 length: 13 residues. Germline lookup yields CDR1 SGHTA and CDR2 FQGNSA. Trimming took 5 bases from V and 3 from J, leaving 10 bases between them. The CDR3 DNA sequence: TGTGCCAGCAGCGTGAGTGCTTACACTGAAGCTTTCTTT. Translated: CASSVSAYTEAFF. Full variable domain (outside the CDR3, taken from reference TRBV7-2 and TRBJ1-1): GAGVSQSPSNKVTEKGKDVELRCDPISGHTALYWYRQSLGQGLEFLIYFQGNSAPDKSGLPSDRFSAERTGGSVSTLTIQRTQQEDSAVYLCASSVSAYTEAFFGQGTRLTVV.

The chain couples TRBV5-5 to TRBJ2-2, with 7 positions matching TRBD1. With 1 base clipped from V and 7 bases from J, the junction kept 10 bases outside the gene matches. The CDR3 loop spans 16 amino acids. Germline lookup yields CDR1 SGHKS and CDR2 YYEKEE (reference sequence). The CDR3 DNA is TGTGCCAGCAGCTTGCAGCCTCAGGGGGATGTCGGGGAGCTGTTTTTT. This encodes CASSLQPQGDVGELFF.

The chain has TRBV11-2 and TRBJ2-7, with TRBD1 as a possible D gene (6 bases). The CDR3 consists of 13 residues. In germline, CDR1 is SGHAT, CDR2 FQNNGV. Trimming removed 5 bases at V and 1 base at J, with 9 bases between. CDR3 sequence reads: CASSRTESYEQYF. The CDR3 coding sequence is TGTGCCAGCAGCCGGACAGAATCCTACGAGCAGTACTTC.

The rearrangement links TRBV7-6 to TRBJ2-5; a weak D match, TRBD2 (5 bases). Trimming removed 3 bases at V and 4 bases at J, with 12 bases between. The CDR3 extends over 14 amino acids. CDR1 SGHVS and CDR2 FNYEAQ come from the germline V gene. The CDR3: CASSFRNEGETQYF. DNA for the CDR3: TGTGCCAGCAGCTTTCGGAACGAGGGAGAGACCCAGTACTTC.

The V call is TRBV6-1, the J call TRBJ1-5; 9 bases agree with TRBD1. The junction had 6 bases not matched to a gene; V was cut back by 1 base and J by 5 bases. CDR3 length equals 16 residues. Germline-derived CDR1 and CDR2 are MNHNS and SASEGT. The CDR3 is CASSEDTGGYYQPQHF. The DNA of the CDR3 is TGTGCCAGCAGTGAAGATACAGGGGGCTACTATCAGCCCCAGCATTTT.

Points on this clone: One end of the junction fails to match germline, which may point to a read error. The genes are TRBV7-7 and TRBJ2-1, with no clear D. The CDR3 is made up of 13 amino acids. From germline, CDR1 is SSHAT and CDR2 FNYEAQ (reference sequence). CDR3: CASSLDLRDEQFF. The CDR3 DNA sequence: TGTGCTAGCAGCTTAGACCTACGGGATGAGCAGTTCTTC.